The 25 T cell receptor beta chains presented below share a single source sample, sequenced in a study of blood T cell repertoires in COVID-19 (dated by TCRdb to about 2020). The library was obtained by the immunoSEQ multiplex PCR assay. The table was pulled from immuneACCESS by TCRdb, which kept in-frame rearrangements only. Such tables lose some clones; where checked, under half of the loss comes from unresolved V genes, and the rest has no known cause. This sample has 150,000 or so clones in its table, and approximately 88% of those were observed once. About 5.2% of the sample goes to the ten largest clones. The source material was PBMCs or T cells enriched from blood (not recorded which). Receptors were obtained from a man between 65 and 85 years old who had been exposed to COVID-19.

J is TRBJ1-2 and V is TRBV6-1; TRBD1 matches 9 bases. The J segment lost 4 bases and the V segment lost 2 bases, leaving 2 bases of the junction unmatched. CDR3 length: 14 amino acids. Germline V gene sequence: CDR1 MNHNS, CDR2 SASEGT. In DNA form, the CDR3 reads TGTGCCAGCAGTGAAACAGGGGGCGGCTATGGCTACACCTTC. Its protein is CASSETGGGYGYTF.

This sequence joins TRBV12-3 or TRBV12-4 and TRBJ1-3; no reliable D call. This CDR3 contains 11 residues. V was trimmed by 6 bases and J by 4 bases, leaving 4 bases between them. CDR3 region: CASSLGNTIYF. The DNA of the CDR3 is TGTGCCAGCAGCCTCGGAAACACCATATATTTT.

This chain uses TRBV10-1 with TRBJ1-5; 8 bases are shared with TRBD1. CDR3 length equals 16 residues. Trimming took 7 bases from V and 6 from J; bases not matched to a gene: 14. Germline CDR1 WNHNN, CDR2 SYGVQD (reference sequence). The CDR3 spells CASTPTGDKNSQPQHF. The CDR3 DNA reads TGCGCCAGCACTCCGACAGGGGATAAGAATAGTCAGCCCCAGCATTTT.

The V and J genes are TRBV27 and TRBJ2-3; possibly TRBD2 for D (6 bases). Germline assignment: CDR1 MNHEY and CDR2 SMNVEV (reference sequence). This CDR3 contains 17 residues. Trimming shortened V by 4 bases and J by 6 bases, and 23 bases separated the two germline ends. The CDR3 sequence: CASSSRTNGPPGDTQYF. The CDR3 DNA reads as TGTGCCAGCAGTTCCCGGACTAACGGTCCCCCGGGGGATACGCAGTATTTT.

In this sample, this clone turned up a few times. The genes are TRBV30 and TRBJ2-5, with D possibly matching TRBD2 (5 bases). Per germline, CDR1 GTSNPN and CDR2 SVGIG (reference sequence). CDR3 size: 13 residues. Deletions cut 0 bases from V and 7 bases from J, with 12 bases between. CDR3: CAWSVIGGGTQYF. CDR3 nucleotides: TGTGCCTGGAGTGTGATCGGAGGAGGGACCCAGTACTTC.

The rearrangement joins TRBV6-5 to TRBJ1-1; TRBD1 agrees at 8 bases. The ends lost 0 bases at V and 6 bases at J; junction bases unmatched: 6. Germline V lookup: CDR1 MNHEY, CDR2 SVGAGI. The CDR3 spans 15 residues. The CDR3 sequence is CASSYSKQGVAEAFF. The CDR3 coding sequence is TGTGCCAGCAGTTACTCGAAACAGGGGGTCGCTGAAGCTTTCTTT.

The chain's CDR3 is CASRGTRGGADTQYF. CDR3 sequence (DNA): TGTGCCAGCAGGGGGACTAGGGGAGGTGCAGATACGCAGTATTTT. V is TRBV5-4 and J is TRBJ2-3; TRBD2 agrees at 8 bases. The CDR3 covers 15 residues. V lost 5 bases and J lost 4; bases outside the gene matches: 9. The germline gives CDR1 SGHNT, CDR2 YYREEE (reference sequence).

V is TRBV27 and J is TRBJ1-4; 9 nucleotides agree with TRBD1. This CDR3 contains 16 residues. CDR1 and CDR2 (germline): MNHEY, SMNVEV (reference sequence). The V gene end was trimmed by 5 bases and the J gene end by 8 bases; junction bases not matched to a gene: 12. The CDR3 DNA follows: TGTGCCAGCAGTCCTAGGCACACAGGGGGCCGGGAAAAACTGTTTTTT. Its translation: CASSPRHTGGREKLFF.

A remark on this clone: The same CDR3 is also encoded by other DNA sequences in this sample. The chain joins TRBV5-6 to TRBJ1-5, with 8 bases that match TRBD1. This CDR3 is built from 14 residues. Trimming took 4 bases from V and 7 from J; bases not matched to a gene: 7. In germline, CDR1 is SGHDT, CDR2 YYEEEE. The CDR3 DNA sequence: TGTGCCAGCAGCCTCGGACAGGGCGACCAGCCCCAGCATTTT. Translated: CASSLGQGDQPQHF.

The chain links TRBV7-2 to TRBJ2-7; 14 bases line up with TRBD2. V shed 5 bases and J 4 bases; nucleotides not matched to a gene: 13. Germline CDR1 reads SGHTA; CDR2 reads FQGNSA. CDR3 length equals 18 residues. The CDR3 DNA follows: TGTGCCAGCAGCACCGGGACTAGCGGGAGAAGGGTAGGATACGAGCAGTACTTC. Encoded protein: CASSTGTSGRRVGYEQYF.

The V call is TRBV7-2, the J call TRBJ2-3; 9 nucleotides align to TRBD1. Germline lookup yields CDR1 SGHTA and CDR2 FQGNSA. After removal of 5 bases from V and 6 bases from J, the junction contained 3 bases not matched to a gene. The length of the CDR3 is 13 residues. For the CDR3, the DNA is TGTGCCAGCAGCGTCGACAGGGGGGATACGCAGTATTTT. This translates into CASSVDRGDTQYF.

This chain links TRBV7-9 with TRBJ2-3; 10 positions match TRBD2. CDR1 is SEHNR and CDR2 is FQNEAQ in the germline V gene (reference sequence). Trimming took 3 bases from V and 2 from J; bases not matched to a gene: 2. This CDR3 has 15 amino acids. The CDR3 protein is CASSFGTSDTDTQYF. CDR3 in DNA: TGTGCCAGCAGCTTCGGGACTAGCGACACAGATACGCAGTATTTT.

The V call is TRBV6-5, the J call TRBJ2-7, with a possible D match to TRBD1 (5 bases). The CDR3 sequence is 12 residues long. Germline assignment: CDR1 MNHEY and CDR2 SVGAGI. Trimming took 6 bases from V and 2 from J, leaving 8 bases between them. The CDR3 protein is CASRGRAYEQYF. The CDR3 coding sequence is TGTGCCAGCAGGGGCAGGGCCTACGAGCAGTACTTC.

The rearrangement joins TRBV7-2 to TRBJ1-3; possible D gene TRBD1, 6 bases. With 2 bases removed from V and 1 base from J, the gap between germline ends came to 9 bases. The CDR3 is made up of 15 amino acids. In germline, CDR1 is SGHTA, CDR2 FQGNSA. In DNA form, the CDR3 reads TGTGCCAGCAGCTTATTTCAGGGGTCTGGAAACACCATATATTTT. Amino acids: CASSLFQGSGNTIYF. The full variable domain, its missing parts supplied by reference TRBV7-2 and TRBJ1-3, is GAGVSQSPSNKVTEKGKDVELRCDPISGHTALYWYRQSLGQGLEFLIYFQGNSAPDKSGLPSDRFSAERTGGSVSTLTIQRTQQEDSAVYLCASSLFQGSGNTIYFGEGSWLTVV.

This clone has more than one count but fewer than ten. V usage is TRBV2 and J usage is TRBJ1-2, with D tentatively TRBD1 (5 bases). Germline lookup yields CDR1 SNHLY and CDR2 FYNNEI. V gave up 3 bases and J gave up 3 bases, with 11 bases separating them. This CDR3 region has 14 residues. The CDR3 DNA is TGTGCCAGCAGTGATCTAGGGGTGGACTATGGCTACACCTTC. Protein sequence: CASSDLGVDYGYTF.

This sequence joins TRBV29-1 and TRBJ1-2; D is unresolved. V lost 0 bases and J 6 bases, leaving 2 bases between the germline ends. CDR3 size: 10 residues. The germline gives CDR1 SQVTM, CDR2 ANQGSEA. The CDR3 spells CSVEDDGYTF. In DNA, the CDR3 is TGCAGCGTTGAAGACGATGGCTACACCTTC. Full variable domain (outside the CDR3, taken from reference TRBV29-1 and TRBJ1-2): SAVISQKPSRDICQRGTSLTIQCQVDSQVTMMFWYRQQPGQSLTLIATANQGSEATYESGFVIDKFPISRPNLTFSTLTVSNMSPEDSSIYLCSVEDDGYTFGSGTRLTVV.

The chain recombines TRBV7-2 with TRBJ1-6; 8 bases align to TRBD1. Losses at the gene ends were 0 bases for V and 14 bases for J; bases not matched to a gene: 6. The CDR3 covers 14 residues. Germline assignment: CDR1 SGHTA and CDR2 FQGNSA. This CDR3 is CASSLATGGRTLHF. As DNA, the CDR3 is TGTGCCAGCAGCTTAGCAACAGGGGGACGGACCCTCCACTTT.

The chain uses TRBV10-2 and TRBJ1-1; D gene uncertain. CDR1 is WSHSY, CDR2 SAAADI, per germline. The CDR3 spans 13 residues. Trimming shortened V by 10 bases and J by 4 bases, and 16 bases separated the two germline ends. CDR3 nucleotide sequence: TGCGCCACCACCCAGTCGGGAATCACTGAAGCTTTCTTT. Residues: CATTQSGITEAFF.

J is TRBJ2-3 and V is TRBV14; 8 bases align to TRBD2. Germline V CDR1 and CDR2: SGHDN, FVKESK. The CDR3 is 17 residues long. V dropped 4 bases and J dropped 4; count of bases not matched to a gene: 13. The CDR3 sequence: CASSRRLGAGVPDTQYF. The CDR3 bases are TGTGCCAGCAGCCGGCGTTTGGGAGCGGGAGTCCCAGATACGCAGTATTTT.

The genes are TRBV2 and TRBJ2-1; D unresolved. Germline CDR1 is SNHLY and CDR2 is FYNNEI. This CDR3 region has 12 residues. V lost 7 bases and J lost 4, with 8 bases in between. The CDR3 DNA reads as TGTGCCAGCAATCTCCAGTACAATGAGCAGTTCTTC. Its translation is CASNLQYNEQFF.

V gene TRBV12-3 or TRBV12-4 combines with J gene TRBJ2-7; weak D call: TRBD2 (5 bases). This CDR3 is built from 13 residues. V lost 3 bases, J lost 3 bases, and 9 bases lay in between. For the CDR3, the DNA is TGTGCCAGCAGTTTCGCCGCGGGCTACGAGCAGTACTTC. Its translation: CASSFAAGYEQYF.

The chain couples TRBV6-4 to TRBJ1-1, with 8 bases that match TRBD1. Per germline, CDR1 MRHNA and CDR2 SNTAGT. The CDR3 is made up of 13 amino acids. V was pared by 5 bases and J by 5 bases, with 4 bases of the junction left unmatched. CDR3 protein: CASSQQGGTEAFF. The CDR3 region has the DNA TGTGCCAGCAGTCAACAGGGGGGTACTGAAGCTTTCTTT.

The rearrangement uses TRBV18 and TRBJ2-5; D remains unclear. CDR3 length: 11 amino acids. V lost 5 bases and J 2 bases, leaving 3 bases between the germline ends. Germline V gene lookup returns CDR1 KGHSH and CDR2 LQKENI. DNA of the CDR3: TGTGCCAGCTCATCGCAAGAGACCCAGTACTTC. It encodes CASSSQETQYF.

This clone was counted a few times. The DNA is left out, because the CDR3 cannot be placed on it with certainty; the CDR3 is given as TCRdb lists it. This specimen includes other DNA sequences encoding the same CDR3. The chain combines TRBV7-6 with TRBJ2-2; no check of the table's D call, TRBD2, against the DNA was made. Germline CDR1 and CDR2: SGHVS and FNYEAQ. From its first to its last residue, the CDR3 has 15 amino acids. The CDR3 sequence: CASSLEDLRAGELFF.

The CDR3 DNA follows: TGTGCCAGCAGCTTAGCTCGGGGGGTCGGAAACACCATATATTTT. Translated: CASSLARGVGNTIYF. This sequence joins TRBV7-9 and TRBJ1-3; possibly TRBD1 for D (5 bases). Germline V gene lookup returns CDR1 SEHNR and CDR2 FQNEAQ (reference sequence). The CDR3 totals 15 residues. With 0 bases removed from V and 4 bases from J, the gap between germline ends came to 10 bases.